This TCR beta chain was recorded in a study of response to subunit inactivated influenza vaccine. This clonotype came up a few times. V was trimmed by 5 bases and J by 1 base, leaving 21 bases between them. Germline CDR1 and CDR2: SEHNR and FQNEAQ (reference sequence). This CDR3 is built from 17 residues. Each CDR3 protein gets one entry after TCRdb re-called the RT-PCR reads with MiXCR. The sample yields about 570,000 distinct CDR3 sequences, around 11% seen once. These data also featured in a second study, about T cells expressing NK-cell markers. As reported in that work: TCR beta libraries carry UMIs added by 5'RACE template switching. Four donors likewise had their CD3+CD56-NKG2C+ fraction led by these clonotypes.

V gene TRBV7-9 combines with J gene TRBJ2-7; a possible D gene is TRBD2 (6 bases). The clonotype was recovered from a man between 50 and 59 years old who received an inactivated influenza vaccine. The sequencing here drew on PBMCs from blood, taken on the day of vaccination. CDR3 residues: CASSPPRREGKSYEQYF. CDR3 bases: TGTGCCAGCAGCCCGCCAAGGAGGGAAGGTAAATCCTACGAGCAGTACTTC.